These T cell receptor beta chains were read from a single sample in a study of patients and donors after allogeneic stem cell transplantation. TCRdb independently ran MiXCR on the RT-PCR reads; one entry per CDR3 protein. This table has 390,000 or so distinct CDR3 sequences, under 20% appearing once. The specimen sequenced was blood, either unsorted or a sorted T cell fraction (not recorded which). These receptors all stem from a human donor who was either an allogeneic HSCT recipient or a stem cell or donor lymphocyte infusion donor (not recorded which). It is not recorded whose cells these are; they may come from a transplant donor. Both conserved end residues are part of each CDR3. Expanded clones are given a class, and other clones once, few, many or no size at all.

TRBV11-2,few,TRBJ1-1,CASRLYSGGWVGTEAFF
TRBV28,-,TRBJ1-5,CASSTGTGGMQPQHF
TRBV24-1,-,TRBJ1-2,CATADRSSGYTF
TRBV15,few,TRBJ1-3,CATSRGRSGNTIYF
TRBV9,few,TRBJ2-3,CASSAGVAGFTDTQYF
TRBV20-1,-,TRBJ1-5,CSARQGSNQPQHF
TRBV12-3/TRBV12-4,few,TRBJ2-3,CASNPGTGSTDTQYF
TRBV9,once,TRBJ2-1,CASSVAGLNNEQFF
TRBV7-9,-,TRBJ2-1,CASSVTEGSYNEQFF
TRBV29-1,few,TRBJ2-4,CSVQGAKNIQYF
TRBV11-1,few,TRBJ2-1,CATRGGSSYNEQFF
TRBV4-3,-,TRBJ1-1,CASSHTTNTEAFF
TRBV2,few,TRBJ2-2,CASSGRQGTSGELFF
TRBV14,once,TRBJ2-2,CASSQDLVYDTGELFF
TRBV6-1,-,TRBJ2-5,CASSAQGARETQYF
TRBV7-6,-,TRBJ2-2,CASSFRGTGELFF
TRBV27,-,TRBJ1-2,CASSNLTRKYNYGYTF
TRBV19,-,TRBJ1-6,CASSIASGALHF
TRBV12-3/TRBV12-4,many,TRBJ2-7,CASILSWGLEQYF
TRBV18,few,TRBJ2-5,CASSPLGGSQETQYF
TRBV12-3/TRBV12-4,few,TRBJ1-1,CASTLWRGKGNTEAFF
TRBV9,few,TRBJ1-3,CASSVEQAGASIYF
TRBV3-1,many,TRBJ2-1,CASSPGRGNEQFF
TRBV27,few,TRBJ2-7,CASSLSGQLQYF
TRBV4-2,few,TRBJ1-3,CASSQEKLSSGNTIYF
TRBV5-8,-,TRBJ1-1,CASSGEGAFF
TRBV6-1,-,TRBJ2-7,CASSKYLGSSYEQYF
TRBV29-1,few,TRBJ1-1,CSVVGVPLKAEAFF
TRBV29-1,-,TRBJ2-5,CSVEMWEAQYF
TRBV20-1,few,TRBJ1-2,CSATPGLAGYGYTF
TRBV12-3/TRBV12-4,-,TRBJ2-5,CASSLKQTQYF
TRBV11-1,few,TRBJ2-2,CASSQQGRGTGELFF
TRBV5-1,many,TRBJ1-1,CASSHGQGALNTEAFF
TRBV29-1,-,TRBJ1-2,CSATRQGAYGYTF
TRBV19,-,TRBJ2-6,CASSHNRVGANVLTF
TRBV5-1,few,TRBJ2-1,CASSSTSGNYNEQFF
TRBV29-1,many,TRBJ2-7,CSVEQGDGSYEQYF
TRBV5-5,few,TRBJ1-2,CASNSSPSGYGYTF
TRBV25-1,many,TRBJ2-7,CASSERSGRALVYF
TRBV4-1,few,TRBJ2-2,CASSQVTQEIWTGELFF
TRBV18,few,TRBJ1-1,CASSSIAGTEAFF
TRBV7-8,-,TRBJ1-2,CASSFGRLNYGYTF
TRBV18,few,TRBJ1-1,CASSPKQGGVTEAFF
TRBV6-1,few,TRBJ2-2,CASSEARKGMTGELFF
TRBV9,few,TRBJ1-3,CASSVGLGQGFGGNTIYF
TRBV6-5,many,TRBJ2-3,CASSPGDTQYF
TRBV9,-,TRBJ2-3,CASSSRGSAGTDTQYF
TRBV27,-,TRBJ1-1,CASSPVENTEAFF
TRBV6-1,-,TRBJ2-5,CASSQEDLRGETQYF
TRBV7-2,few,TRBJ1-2,CASSSTDITGIYGYTF